The 10 T cell receptor beta chains given below trace back to one sample, sequenced in a study of siplizumab effects on memory and regulatory T cells (dated by TCRdb to between 2018 and 2021). Library creation used the immunoSEQ multiplex PCR assay. This immuneACCESS table, as held by TCRdb, lists in-frame sequences with V and J called but not all clones. Of the missing ones, under half trace to an unresolved V gene in checked studies; the others have no known cause. This sample has around 100,000 clones in its table, and approximately 92% of those were observed once. The ten top clones hold about 0.15% of the sample. The material sequenced was CD4+ T cells sorted from blood. The source of these receptors is a human donor in good health.

The chain carries TRBV15 and TRBJ2-4, with D perhaps TRBD1 or TRBD2 (5 bases each). The ends were cut back, 1 base at V and 4 bases at J, with 11 bases in the middle. This CDR3 is 15 amino acids long. Per the germline V gene, CDR1 is LNHNV and CDR2 is YYDKDF (reference sequence). CDR3 DNA sequence: TGTGCCACCAGCAGAGGGGAGACAGATAAAAACATTCAGTACTTC. Protein product: CATSRGETDKNIQYF.

V gene TRBV7-7 combines with J gene TRBJ2-1; TRBD1 matches 9 bases. Germline CDR1 is SSHAT and CDR2 is FNYEAQ (reference sequence). V lost 5 bases and J lost 8; bases outside the gene matches: 16. This CDR3 is built from 17 residues. The CDR3 DNA follows: TGTGCCAGCAGCCCCCTAGCCCCTGGACAGGGGATGGATGAGCAGTTCTTC. This codes for CASSPLAPGQGMDEQFF.

This chain uses TRBV28 with TRBJ1-2; no clear D. Per germline, CDR1 MDHEN and CDR2 SYDVKM. The germline V and J ends were trimmed by 7 bases and 4 bases, with 13 bases remaining between them. This CDR3 spans 13 amino acids. CDR3 sequence: CASTIYSTYGYTF. CDR3 sequence (DNA): TGTGCCAGCACCATTTATAGTACCTATGGCTACACCTTC.

This chain uses TRBV6-5 with TRBJ1-5; possible D gene TRBD1, 5 bases. Germline CDR1 MNHEY, CDR2 SVGAGI. Trimming cost V 7 bases and J 2 bases, with 12 bases left between them. The CDR3 is 14 residues long. CDR3 DNA sequence: TGTGCCAGCAATCCCCGGGACGGCAATCAGCCCCAGCATTTT. This codes for CASNPRDGNQPQHF.

This clone was recorded only once. V gene TRBV4-3 combines with J gene TRBJ2-1, with D possibly matching TRBD2 (6 bases). The CDR3 loop spans 14 amino acids. Trimming cost V 2 bases and J 8 bases, with 13 bases left between them. Germline CDR1 and CDR2: LGHNA and YSLEER. The CDR3 nucleotides read TGCGCCAGCAGCCAACAGACTAGTAGCTATGAGCAGTTCTTC. It specifies CASSQQTSSYEQFF.

The V gene is TRBV4-2, the J gene TRBJ1-3; D gene uncertain. The CDR3 runs 13 residues. Germline CDR1 reads LGHNA; CDR2 reads YNFKEQ. Trimming left V 6 bases short and J 0 bases short, with 6 bases between. CDR3 coding DNA: TGTGCCAGCAGAGTGAGCTCTGGAAACACCATATATTTT. Amino acids: CASRVSSGNTIYF.

The chain carries TRBV5-6 and TRBJ1-1, with D unresolved. The CDR3 has 15 residues. V was pared by 0 bases and J by 0 bases, with 9 bases between. Germline loops: CDR1 SGHDT, CDR2 YYEEEE. Here the CDR3 reads CASSLVQRVNTEAFF. CDR3 DNA: TGTGCCAGCAGCTTGGTACAGAGAGTGAACACTGAAGCTTTCTTT.

This chain connects TRBV14 to TRBJ1-6, with a weak D call TRBD1 (5 bases). Trimming left V 2 bases short and J 10 bases short, with 12 bases between. Looked up from germline, CDR1 is SGHDN and CDR2 is FVKESK. The CDR3 has 14 amino acids. The CDR3 protein is CASSQQGFQSPLHF. CDR3 nucleotide sequence: TGTGCCAGCAGCCAACAGGGTTTTCAATCACCCCTCCACTTT.

The chain uses TRBV2 and TRBJ2-3; 8 nucleotides align to TRBD1. CDR3 length equals 12 residues. Germline V gene lookup returns CDR1 SNHLY and CDR2 FYNNEI. With V trimmed by 9 bases and J by 1 base, 0 bases remained unmatched. The CDR3 reads CARQGGTDTQYF. CDR3 nucleotide sequence: TGTGCCAGACAGGGGGGCACAGATACGCAGTATTTT. Looking up the rest from reference TRBV2 and TRBJ2-3 gives the full variable domain: EPEVTQTPSHQVTQMGQEVILRCVPISNHLYFYWYRQILGQKVEFLVSFYNNEISEKSEIFDDQFSVERPDGSNFTLKIRSTKLEDSAMYFCARQGGTDTQYFGPGTRLTVL.

The chain uses TRBV6-5 and TRBJ2-7; D might be TRBD2 (5 bases). V lost 6 bases to trimming and J lost 3 bases, with 18 bases between them. The V gene's germline CDR1 is MNHEY and CDR2 SVGAGI. The CDR3 is made up of 15 amino acids. The CDR3 loop is CASRKAAGENYEQYF. The CDR3 bases are TGTGCCAGCAGGAAAGCGGCCGGGGAGAACTACGAGCAGTACTTC.